The rows below give T cell receptor beta chains drawn from one sample of a study of T cell repertoires in cytomegalovirus infection. One entry per CDR3 protein results from TCRdb running MiXCR on the reads. This table has roughly 760,000 distinct CDR3 sequences, 35% to 45% appearing once. Sequenced: PBMCs. These TCRs come from a human donor in good health (CMV status not recorded). Some clones in this sample may be carry-over from other donors' samples. Each CDR3 is given with its conserved first and last residue. Fields, in order: CDR3 length, V gene, clone size, J gene, D gene, CDR3 DNA, CDR3 protein. A D gene is named only where the DNA matches it firmly. The size of a clone is reported for some rows only, either as once, few or many, or as a class for expanded clones.

CDR3 length: 16
V gene: TRBV27
clone size: NA
J gene: TRBJ2-6
D gene: NA
CDR3 DNA: TGTGCCAGCAGTTTACAGCTTCAATCTGGGGCCAACGTCCTGACTTTC
CDR3 protein: CASSLQLQSGANVLTF

CDR3 length: 15
V gene: TRBV28
clone size: few
J gene: TRBJ1-2
D gene: TRBD1
CDR3 DNA: TGTGCCAGCAGTTTGGGGACAGGGTTTACCTATGGCTACACCTTC
CDR3 protein: CASSLGTGFTYGYTF

CDR3 length: 13
V gene: TRBV20-1
clone size: few
J gene: TRBJ1-1
D gene: NA
CDR3 DNA: TGCAGTGCTGAGGGACAAGGGAACACTGAAGCTTTCTTT
CDR3 protein: CSAEGQGNTEAFF

CDR3 length: 12
V gene: TRBV15
clone size: NA
J gene: TRBJ1-2
D gene: NA
CDR3 DNA: TGTGCCACCAGCAGAGATGAGGGTGGCTACACCTTC
CDR3 protein: CATSRDEGGYTF

CDR3 length: 15
V gene: TRBV7-6
clone size: NA
J gene: TRBJ1-6
D gene: TRBD1
CDR3 DNA: TGTGCCAGCAGCCAAGACACAGGGGGAAGTTCACCCCTCCACTTT
CDR3 protein: CASSQDTGGSSPLHF

CDR3 length: 14
V gene: TRBV6-2/TRBV6-3
clone size: NA
J gene: TRBJ2-3
D gene: NA
CDR3 DNA: TGTGCCAGCAGTTACGAACAGAGCACAGATATGCAGTATTTT
CDR3 protein: CASSYEQSTDMQYF

CDR3 length: 12
V gene: TRBV3-1
clone size: few
J gene: TRBJ2-3
D gene: NA
CDR3 DNA: TGTGCCAGCAGCCAGATCACAGATACGCAGTATTTT
CDR3 protein: CASSQITDTQYF

CDR3 length: 14
V gene: TRBV19
clone size: few
J gene: TRBJ2-2
D gene: NA
CDR3 DNA: TGTGCCAGTAGTTGGCGGACCAACACCGGGGAGCTGTTTTTT
CDR3 protein: CASSWRTNTGELFF

CDR3 length: 17
V gene: TRBV6-2/TRBV6-3
clone size: few
J gene: TRBJ1-5
D gene: NA
CDR3 DNA: TGTGCCAGCAGTTACTCCTCAGGGGAATCGCCCGACCAGCCCCAGCATTTT
CDR3 protein: CASSYSSGESPDQPQHF

CDR3 length: 16
V gene: TRBV20-1
clone size: many
J gene: TRBJ2-1
D gene: TRBD1
CDR3 DNA: TGCAGTGCTAGGGAAGATCAAAGTCCGACAGGGGTCGGGCAGTTCTTC
CDR3 protein: CSAREDQSPTGVGQFF

CDR3 length: 16
V gene: TRBV7-6
clone size: once
J gene: TRBJ2-7
D gene: NA
CDR3 DNA: TGTGCCAGCAGCCCAAGGGCTGGGACTGATAGTTACGAGCAGTACTTC
CDR3 protein: CASSPRAGTDSYEQYF

CDR3 length: 15
V gene: TRBV10-3
clone size: NA
J gene: TRBJ2-5
D gene: TRBD2
CDR3 DNA: TGTGCCATCAGTGGGGGACTAACCTCCCAAGAGACCCAGTACTTC
CDR3 protein: CAISGGLTSQETQYF

CDR3 length: 16
V gene: TRBV28
clone size: many
J gene: TRBJ2-7
D gene: NA
CDR3 DNA: TGTGCCAGCAGTCCTGCCTACTCGCGAGAGGTCTACGAGCAGTACTTC
CDR3 protein: CASSPAYSREVYEQYF

CDR3 length: 16
V gene: TRBV10-3
clone size: few
J gene: TRBJ2-1
D gene: TRBD2
CDR3 DNA: TGTGCCATCAGTGAGTTGCGAGCGGGAGTCGCCAATGAGCAGTTCTTC
CDR3 protein: CAISELRAGVANEQFF

CDR3 length: 14
V gene: TRBV6-1
clone size: many
J gene: TRBJ1-2
D gene: TRBD1
CDR3 DNA: TGTGCCAGCAACATCGGACAGGGGTACGGTGGCTACACCTTC
CDR3 protein: CASNIGQGYGGYTF

CDR3 length: 13
V gene: TRBV20-1
clone size: NA
J gene: TRBJ2-3
D gene: TRBD1
CDR3 DNA: TGCAGTGCTGATACCGGGACAGCAGATACGCAGTATTTT
CDR3 protein: CSADTGTADTQYF

CDR3 length: 13
V gene: TRBV7-9
clone size: few
J gene: TRBJ1-3
D gene: NA
CDR3 DNA: TGTGCCAGCAGCTCCCCACAGGGAAACACCATATATTTT
CDR3 protein: CASSSPQGNTIYF

CDR3 length: 15
V gene: TRBV6-2/TRBV6-3
clone size: few
J gene: TRBJ2-7
D gene: TRBD1
CDR3 DNA: TGTGCCAGCAGTTACTCTTGGCAGGGGGATTACGAGCAGTACTTC
CDR3 protein: CASSYSWQGDYEQYF

CDR3 length: 14
V gene: TRBV7-8
clone size: few
J gene: TRBJ2-5
D gene: TRBD1
CDR3 DNA: TGTGCCAGCAGCTCGACAGGGGTTAGGGAGACCCAGTACTTC
CDR3 protein: CASSSTGVRETQYF

CDR3 length: 14
V gene: TRBV28
clone size: once
J gene: TRBJ2-7
D gene: NA
CDR3 DNA: TGTGCCAGCAGTTTAGAGGGACGGAGACACGAGCAGTACTTC
CDR3 protein: CASSLEGRRHEQYF

CDR3 length: 17
V gene: TRBV19
clone size: few
J gene: TRBJ2-2
D gene: TRBD2
CDR3 DNA: TGTGCCAGTAGTCGACTAGCGGGAGGGGCGAACACCGGGGAGCTGTTTTTT
CDR3 protein: CASSRLAGGANTGELFF

CDR3 length: 15
V gene: TRBV7-2
clone size: NA
J gene: TRBJ2-7
D gene: TRBD1
CDR3 DNA: TGTGCCAGCAGCTTAGGTGGGACAGGGCTGAGCGAGCAGTACTTC
CDR3 protein: CASSLGGTGLSEQYF

CDR3 length: 16
V gene: TRBV5-1
clone size: NA
J gene: TRBJ1-4
D gene: NA
CDR3 DNA: TGCGCCAGCAGCTTGGGGACAGACGCCCATAATGAAAAACTGTTTTTT
CDR3 protein: CASSLGTDAHNEKLFF

CDR3 length: 16
V gene: TRBV3-1
clone size: few
J gene: TRBJ1-3
D gene: NA
CDR3 DNA: TGTGCCAGCAGCCAAGACCTCAGCCTCTCTGGAAACACCATATATTTT
CDR3 protein: CASSQDLSLSGNTIYF

CDR3 length: 13
V gene: TRBV7-6
clone size: many
J gene: TRBJ2-3
D gene: NA
CDR3 DNA: TGTGCCAGCAGTAGGAGACAGACAGATACGCAGTATTTT
CDR3 protein: CASSRRQTDTQYF

CDR3 length: 15
V gene: TRBV7-9
clone size: few
J gene: TRBJ2-5
D gene: TRBD2
CDR3 DNA: TGTGCCAGCAGCCTATACCTAGCGGGCCAAGAGACCCAGTACTTC
CDR3 protein: CASSLYLAGQETQYF

CDR3 length: 12
V gene: TRBV12-3/TRBV12-4
clone size: many
J gene: TRBJ1-1
D gene: NA
CDR3 DNA: TGTGCCAGCAGCCCCCCTGTTCGAGAAGCTTTCTTT
CDR3 protein: CASSPPVREAFF